This is a list of T cell receptor beta chains from one sample in a study of technical replicates of blood from several donors. Profiled with immunoSEQ multiplex PCR; TCRdb holds only in-frame clones, not every one. The data hold tens of thousands of clones, with around 95% observed a single time. Sequencing input: T cells isolated from PBMCs. Receptor source: a human donor in good health. Both conserved end residues are part of each CDR3. D genes are given only for firm matches. Only part of the rows carry a size: once, few, many, or a class if the clone is expanded.

clone size: -
D gene: -
V gene: TRBV5-1
J gene: TRBJ2-7
CDR3 DNA: TGCGCCAGCAGCTTGGCCGGAATTACGGGAGCCTCTTCCTACGAGCAGTACTTC
CDR3 protein: CASSLAGITGASSYEQYF

clone size: -
D gene: TRBD2
V gene: TRBV27
J gene: TRBJ2-2
CDR3 DNA: TGTGCCAGCAGTTTAGGACTAGCGGGGGGCACCGGGGAGCTGTTTTTT
CDR3 protein: CASSLGLAGGTGELFF

clone size: -
D gene: -
V gene: TRBV2
J gene: TRBJ1-5
CDR3 DNA: TGTGCCAGCAGTGTAGGGGAAGGTCAGCCCCAGCATTTT
CDR3 protein: CASSVGEGQPQHF

clone size: -
D gene: -
V gene: TRBV15
J gene: TRBJ2-6
CDR3 DNA: TGTGCCACCAGCAGAGTGCTGGGCAGAATCACCATATTCTCTGGGGCCAACGTCCTGACTTTC
CDR3 protein: CATSRVLGRITIFSGANVLTF

clone size: once
D gene: TRBD1
V gene: TRBV25-1
J gene: TRBJ2-2
CDR3 DNA: TGTGCCAGCAGCCCTCCTCCGGGACAGAGGAACACCGGGGAGCTGTTTTTT
CDR3 protein: CASSPPPGQRNTGELFF

clone size: -
D gene: -
V gene: TRBV19
J gene: TRBJ1-1
CDR3 DNA: TGTGCCAGTTTTGGGCCCGGCAGGGTACGCGCTGAAGCTTTCTTT
CDR3 protein: CASFGPGRVRAEAFF

clone size: -
D gene: -
V gene: TRBV5-1
J gene: TRBJ2-6
CDR3 DNA: TGCGCCAGCAGCTTGAACGGGGGAGGCTCTGGGGCCAACGTCCTGACTTTC
CDR3 protein: CASSLNGGGSGANVLTF

clone size: -
D gene: TRBD1
V gene: TRBV28
J gene: TRBJ1-2
CDR3 DNA: TGTGCCAGCAGTCCCCGGACAGGATCGGCTAACTATGGCTACACCTTC
CDR3 protein: CASSPRTGSANYGYTF

clone size: -
D gene: TRBD1
V gene: TRBV5-1
J gene: TRBJ2-1
CDR3 DNA: TGCGCCAGCAGCTTGTTACTCGGACAGGGGAGCGATGAGCAGTTCTTC
CDR3 protein: CASSLLLGQGSDEQFF

clone size: -
D gene: -
V gene: TRBV9
J gene: TRBJ2-5
CDR3 DNA: TGTGCCAGCAGTGTCCGGGAGATGGAGACCCAGTACTTC
CDR3 protein: CASSVREMETQYF

clone size: -
D gene: -
V gene: TRBV27
J gene: TRBJ2-7
CDR3 DNA: TGTGCCAGCAGTTCGATAGGGGGGGAGGTCGAATACGAGCAGTACTTC
CDR3 protein: CASSSIGGEVEYEQYF

clone size: -
D gene: -
V gene: TRBV27
J gene: TRBJ2-7
CDR3 DNA: TGTGCCAGCAGCCCCCGGGGAGCCTACGAGCAGTACTTC
CDR3 protein: CASSPRGAYEQYF

clone size: -
D gene: -
V gene: TRBV5-8
J gene: TRBJ2-1
CDR3 DNA: TGTGCCAGCACGGGGGTCAGCAACTCCTACAATGAGCAGTTCTTC
CDR3 protein: CASTGVSNSYNEQFF

clone size: -
D gene: -
V gene: TRBV25-1
J gene: TRBJ1-2
CDR3 DNA: TGTGCCAGCAGTGACAGGGGAAGCTCGAACTATGGCTACACCTTC
CDR3 protein: CASSDRGSSNYGYTF

clone size: -
D gene: -
V gene: TRBV11-2
J gene: TRBJ1-5
CDR3 DNA: TGTGCCAGCAGCCCTGAGACGGGACTTGGCAATCAGCCCCAGCATTTT
CDR3 protein: CASSPETGLGNQPQHF

clone size: -
D gene: TRBD1
V gene: TRBV6-5
J gene: TRBJ2-2
CDR3 DNA: TGTGCCAGCAGTTACTACAGGGGCAACGGGGAGCTGTTTTTT
CDR3 protein: CASSYYRGNGELFF

clone size: -
D gene: TRBD2
V gene: TRBV2
J gene: TRBJ2-1
CDR3 DNA: TGTGCCAGCAGAGTAAAGAGCGGGAGAGTTTACAATGAGCAGTTCTTC
CDR3 protein: CASRVKSGRVYNEQFF

clone size: -
D gene: TRBD2
V gene: TRBV2
J gene: TRBJ2-1
CDR3 DNA: TGTGCCAGCAGCCCTAGCGGGAGCGTCGCCTACAATGAGCAGTTCTTC
CDR3 protein: CASSPSGSVAYNEQFF

clone size: -
D gene: TRBD1
V gene: TRBV6-5
J gene: TRBJ2-5
CDR3 DNA: TGTGCCAGCAGTAGCCGGGACAGAGGCCAAGAGACCCAGTACTTC
CDR3 protein: CASSSRDRGQETQYF

clone size: -
D gene: -
V gene: TRBV4-1
J gene: TRBJ1-5
CDR3 DNA: TGCGCCAGCAGCCGGATAGGGACTGATAGCAATCAGCCCCAGCATTTT
CDR3 protein: CASSRIGTDSNQPQHF

clone size: few
D gene: -
V gene: TRBV10-3
J gene: TRBJ1-2
CDR3 DNA: TGTGCCATCAGTGTTCTCAAGCAGGGTATAGGCTATGGCTACACCTTC
CDR3 protein: CAISVLKQGIGYGYTF

clone size: once
D gene: TRBD1
V gene: TRBV29-1
J gene: TRBJ2-7
CDR3 DNA: TGCAGCGTTGAACAGGGGGCTTCCTACGAGCAGTACTTC
CDR3 protein: CSVEQGASYEQYF

clone size: -
D gene: TRBD2
V gene: TRBV18
J gene: TRBJ2-3
CDR3 DNA: TGTGCCAGCTTACTGATGGGACTAGCGGGGACTCCGGATACGCAGTATTTT
CDR3 protein: CASLLMGLAGTPDTQYF

clone size: -
D gene: -
V gene: TRBV2
J gene: TRBJ2-5
CDR3 DNA: TGTGCCAGCCTCCGTACTCAGTCTAGTACCCAGTACTTC
CDR3 protein: CASLRTQSSTQYF

clone size: -
D gene: -
V gene: TRBV27
J gene: TRBJ2-5
CDR3 DNA: TGTGCCAGCAGTCCAGGGGTGGGTTTGGGGACCCAGTACTTC
CDR3 protein: CASSPGVGLGTQYF

clone size: -
D gene: -
V gene: TRBV7-9
J gene: TRBJ2-1
CDR3 DNA: TGTGCCAGTTTAGACGGGAGCTCCTACAATGAGCAGTTCTTC
CDR3 protein: CASLDGSSYNEQFF

clone size: once
D gene: -
V gene: TRBV15
J gene: TRBJ1-3
CDR3 DNA: TGTGCCACCAGCAGATCGTTGGGAAGGGAGGGAAACACCATATATTTT
CDR3 protein: CATSRSLGREGNTIYF

clone size: -
D gene: TRBD1
V gene: TRBV10-2
J gene: TRBJ2-5
CDR3 DNA: TGCGCCAGCAGTGAGTCGTCTTATGGACAGGGGGGACAAGAGACCCAGTACTTC
CDR3 protein: CASSESSYGQGGQETQYF

clone size: -
D gene: -
V gene: TRBV4-1
J gene: TRBJ2-7
CDR3 DNA: TGCGCCAGCAGCCACGCGGACGGAGGAACCTACGAGCAGTACTTC
CDR3 protein: CASSHADGGTYEQYF

clone size: -
D gene: TRBD2
V gene: TRBV18
J gene: TRBJ2-5
CDR3 DNA: TGTGCCAGCTCACCTAGACTAGCGGGTATACAAGAGACCCAGTACTTC
CDR3 protein: CASSPRLAGIQETQYF

clone size: -
D gene: TRBD1
V gene: TRBV28
J gene: TRBJ2-1
CDR3 DNA: TGTGCCACCTCCCGACAGGGCGCAACCTACAATGAGCAGTTCTTC
CDR3 protein: CATSRQGATYNEQFF

clone size: -
D gene: -
V gene: TRBV19
J gene: TRBJ1-3
CDR3 DNA: TGTGCCAGTAGTCTCCACTTTGACTCTGGAAACACCATATATTTT
CDR3 protein: CASSLHFDSGNTIYF

clone size: -
D gene: TRBD2
V gene: TRBV7-6
J gene: TRBJ2-1
CDR3 DNA: TGTGCCAGCAGCCAAGGGACTAGCGGGAGCCCAGAGCCTTCATACAATGAGCAGTTCTTC
CDR3 protein: CASSQGTSGSPEPSYNEQFF

clone size: -
D gene: -
V gene: TRBV7-9
J gene: TRBJ2-7
CDR3 DNA: TGTGCCAGCAGCTTCGAACAGAACTACGAGCAGTACTTC
CDR3 protein: CASSFEQNYEQYF

clone size: -
D gene: TRBD2
V gene: TRBV2
J gene: TRBJ2-7
CDR3 DNA: TGTGCCAGCAGTGGACTAGCGGGAGCCTACGAGCAGTACTTC
CDR3 protein: CASSGLAGAYEQYF

clone size: -
D gene: -
V gene: TRBV6-5
J gene: TRBJ1-6
CDR3 DNA: TGTGCCAGCAGTTGGCAAGCGAATTCACCCCTCCACTTT
CDR3 protein: CASSWQANSPLHF

clone size: -
D gene: TRBD2
V gene: TRBV7-6
J gene: TRBJ2-2
CDR3 DNA: TGTGCCAGCAGCCACACTAGCGGACCGAACACCGGGGAGCTGTTTTTT
CDR3 protein: CASSHTSGPNTGELFF

clone size: -
D gene: -
V gene: TRBV6-5
J gene: TRBJ2-7
CDR3 DNA: TGTGCCAGCAGTTACGCTATCCAGGATCCTCCCCGCGAGCAGTACTTC
CDR3 protein: CASSYAIQDPPREQYF

clone size: -
D gene: -
V gene: TRBV11-2
J gene: TRBJ2-7
CDR3 DNA: TGTGCCAGCAGCTTAGTTCTAGCTCTGAGCTCCTACGAGCAGTACTTC
CDR3 protein: CASSLVLALSSYEQYF

clone size: -
D gene: -
V gene: TRBV5-6
J gene: TRBJ2-7
CDR3 DNA: TGTGCCAGCAGGGTCGTGGGCAGTAACGAGCAGTACTTC
CDR3 protein: CASRVVGSNEQYF

clone size: -
D gene: TRBD2
V gene: TRBV7-9
J gene: TRBJ2-1
CDR3 DNA: TGTGCCAGCAGCTTCGTCGTAGCGGGATACAATGAGCAGTTCTTC
CDR3 protein: CASSFVVAGYNEQFF

clone size: once
D gene: TRBD1
V gene: TRBV10-3
J gene: TRBJ1-4
CDR3 DNA: TGTGCCATCAGACGGGACAGAAATGAAAAACTGTTTTTT
CDR3 protein: CAIRRDRNEKLFF

clone size: -
D gene: TRBD2
V gene: TRBV6-1
J gene: TRBJ2-1
CDR3 DNA: TGTGCCAGCAGTGTCATATTAGCGGGGGGGTACAATGAGCAGTTCTTC
CDR3 protein: CASSVILAGGYNEQFF

clone size: -
D gene: TRBD2
V gene: TRBV4-1
J gene: TRBJ2-1
CDR3 DNA: TGCGCCAGCAGCCAAGATAAGGCTAGCGGGAGGGCCTCGGATAATGAGCAGTTCTTC
CDR3 protein: CASSQDKASGRASDNEQFF

clone size: once
D gene: -
V gene: TRBV5-6
J gene: TRBJ1-1
CDR3 DNA: TGTGCCAGCAGCCCCGCGGGGGGACAAACCAACACTGAAGCTTTCTTT
CDR3 protein: CASSPAGGQTNTEAFF

clone size: -
D gene: TRBD2
V gene: TRBV7-9
J gene: TRBJ2-1
CDR3 DNA: TGTGCCAGCAGCTTAGGTGGGAATAGCGGGGGGCCAGGCAATGAGCAGTTCTTC
CDR3 protein: CASSLGGNSGGPGNEQFF

clone size: -
D gene: -
V gene: TRBV7-2
J gene: TRBJ1-1
CDR3 DNA: TGTGCCAGCAGCTTGGAGATTAGGGGCACTGAAGCTTTCTTT
CDR3 protein: CASSLEIRGTEAFF

clone size: -
D gene: -
V gene: TRBV27
J gene: TRBJ2-3
CDR3 DNA: TGTGCCACTACGATTAGGGGCAGAAGCACAGATACGCAGTATTTT
CDR3 protein: CATTIRGRSTDTQYF

clone size: once
D gene: TRBD2
V gene: TRBV7-9
J gene: TRBJ2-3
CDR3 DNA: TGTGCCAGCAGCTTAGCAGCTAGCGGGGGGGAGACAGATACGCAGTATTTT
CDR3 protein: CASSLAASGGETDTQYF

clone size: -
D gene: -
V gene: TRBV11-2
J gene: TRBJ2-7
CDR3 DNA: TGTGCCAGCAGCTTATCGTCGTCGTTGTCCTACGAGCAGTACTTC
CDR3 protein: CASSLSSSLSYEQYF

clone size: -
D gene: TRBD1
V gene: TRBV5-1
J gene: TRBJ2-2
CDR3 DNA: TGCGCCAGCAGGCACCCTGACAGGGTGAGGGAAGCCGGGGAGCTGTTTTTT
CDR3 protein: CASRHPDRVREAGELFF

clone size: -
D gene: TRBD1
V gene: TRBV11-2
J gene: TRBJ1-1
CDR3 DNA: TGTGCCAGCAGCCGGGGACAGGGGAACACTGAAGCTTTCTTT
CDR3 protein: CASSRGQGNTEAFF

clone size: -
D gene: TRBD1
V gene: TRBV28
J gene: TRBJ1-2
CDR3 DNA: TGTGCCAGCAGTTTAAGTGGGACAGGAAGGGACTACACCTTC
CDR3 protein: CASSLSGTGRDYTF

clone size: -
D gene: -
V gene: TRBV30
J gene: TRBJ2-1
CDR3 DNA: TGTGCCTGGAGTGTACTAGACGGGGGGCTCAATGAGCAGTTCTTC
CDR3 protein: CAWSVLDGGLNEQFF